This paragraph reports one T cell receptor beta chain. The data stem from a study of tumor-infiltrating lymphocytes in primary liver carcinoma. The CDR3 is 16 residues long. Looked up from germline, CDR1 is SGHNT and CDR2 is YENEEA. A primer matching the constant region was used to make TCR beta cDNA from approximately 520 ng of total RNA. Libraries covering TCR beta were generated through three nested multiplex PCR rounds (using a slightly modified ARM-PCR). Amplification in the first two PCR rounds was performed using TRBV1-TRBV30 forward primers and a C-beta reverse primer for around 9 cycles each. TCRdb re-called the multiplex PCR reads with MiXCR, one entry per CDR3 protein. The table has about 180,000 distinct CDR3 sequences, around 60% seen once; the top ten hold 65% to 80%. Unsorted whole blood yielded blood RNA, and germline DNA was extracted as well.

Material for sequencing was peripheral blood. The chain carries TRBV11-3 and TRBJ2-1; TRBD2 aligns across 8 bases. This clonotype was sampled from a man aged 35 to 55 with primary liver carcinoma and hepatitis B virus infection. The DNA of the CDR3 is TGTAGCAGCAGCCCTGGGGGACTAGGGGCCGGCAATGAGCAGTTCTTC. Protein product: CSSSPGGLGAGNEQFF.